A selection of T cell receptor beta chains follows, all from one sample in a study of T-cell reconstitution after alpha-beta-depleted transplantation in children. In TCRdb, the PCR reads were re-called with MiXCR into one record per CDR3 protein. Of 600,000 to 700,000 distinct CDR3 sequences listed, roughly 15% are singletons. The sequencing used PBMCs from the stem cell graft donor, collected from the stem cell graft. The receptors shown here come from a human donor who donated a stem cell graft to a child with acute myeloid leukemia. Both conserved end residues are part of each CDR3. D genes are given only for firm matches. The size field is filled for only some rows; it gives once, few, many or a size class.

- TRBJ2-5 - TRBV18 CASSQAAQETQYF TGTGCCAGCTCACAGGCAGCCCAAGAGACCCAGTACTTC
- TRBJ1-1 - TRBV28 CASSPRGRGTEAFF TGTGCCAGCAGTCCCCGGGGGAGAGGCACTGAAGCTTTCTTT
many TRBJ2-7 - TRBV18 CASSRDYRDPYEQYF TGTGCCAGCTCACGAGACTACAGGGACCCCTACGAGCAGTACTTC
- TRBJ2-1 - TRBV9 CASSPDFHEQFF TGTGCCAGCAGCCCAGATTTCCATGAGCAGTTCTTC
few TRBJ2-3 - TRBV20-1 CSAAPSSTDTQYF TGCAGTGCAGCTCCCTCTTCCACAGATACGCAGTATTTT
few TRBJ1-1 TRBD1 TRBV25-1 CASSVGDRVGTEAFF TGTGCCAGCAGTGTAGGGGACAGGGTTGGAACTGAAGCTTTCTTT
few TRBJ2-5 - TRBV28 CASLGGRETQYF TGTGCCAGCCTCGGAGGGCGGGAGACCCAGTACTTC
few TRBJ1-1 - TRBV29-1 CSVVRVGNTEAFF TGCAGCGTTGTGCGGGTGGGGAACACTGAAGCTTTCTTT
- TRBJ2-7 TRBD1 TRBV5-1 CASSRVGTGEYF TGCGCCAGCAGCCGCGTAGGGACAGGGGAGTACTTC
few TRBJ2-2 TRBD2 TRBV20-1 CSARDRASGAPTGELFF TGCAGTGCTAGAGATCGGGCTAGCGGGGCCCCGACCGGGGAGCTGTTTTTT
- TRBJ2-1 TRBD2 TRBV3-1 CASSLGLAGAQRQFF TGTGCCAGCAGCCTAGGACTAGCGGGGGCGCAGCGGCAGTTCTTC
few TRBJ2-7 - TRBV5-1 CASSGQIYEQYF TGCGCCAGCAGCGGGCAGATCTACGAGCAGTACTTC
- TRBJ2-1 - TRBV20-1 CSARSGLSYNEQFF TGCAGTGCGAGAAGCGGGCTATCTTACAATGAGCAGTTCTTC
few TRBJ1-1 - TRBV12-3/TRBV12-4 CASRERANTEAFF TGTGCCAGCAGAGAGAGGGCGAACACTGAAGCTTTCTTT
- TRBJ1-2 TRBD1 TRBV4-3 CASSQDVLDREGGYTF TGCGCCAGCAGCCAAGATGTTCTCGACAGGGAAGGAGGCTACACCTTC
many TRBJ1-5 - TRBV7-2 CASSLSRNQPQHF TGTGCCAGCAGCTTGAGTCGCAATCAGCCCCAGCATTTT
- TRBJ2-7 TRBD1 TRBV6-5 CASSYSAQGDHYEQYF TGTGCCAGCAGTTACTCGGCACAGGGGGACCACTACGAGCAGTACTTC
- TRBJ2-3 - TRBV27 CASSFLRATTDTQYF TGTGCCAGCAGTTTCCTTCGGGCGACCACAGATACGCAGTATTTT
- TRBJ1-2 - TRBV7-9 CASSSIRGANYGYTF TGTGCCAGCAGTTCGATCCGGGGGGCTAACTATGGCTACACCTTC
few TRBJ1-4 TRBD1 TRBV20-1 CSARETLQGNNEKLFF TGCAGTGCTAGAGAGACCTTACAGGGGAATAATGAAAAACTGTTTTTT
many TRBJ2-1 - TRBV20-1 CSTHSYNEQFF TGCAGTACTCACTCCTACAATGAGCAGTTCTTC
many TRBJ2-1 TRBD2 TRBV7-3 CASSRSAGGPRNEQFF TGTGCCAGCAGCCGTTCTGCGGGGGGCCCCCGAAATGAGCAGTTCTTC
- TRBJ2-5 - TRBV7-2 CASSRHDVGLRQETQYF TGTGCCAGCAGCCGACACGACGTGGGGTTGCGGCAAGAGACCCAGTACTTC
many TRBJ1-4 TRBD1 TRBV20-1 CSLFRTGSNEKLFF TGCAGTCTTTTCCGGACAGGTTCTAATGAAAAACTGTTTTTT
few TRBJ1-1 - TRBV7-9 CASSRSHEDPEAFF TGTGCCAGCAGCCGGAGTCACGAGGACCCTGAAGCTTTCTTT
- TRBJ1-2 TRBD1 TRBV6-5 CASSYKRTGGGYGYTF TGTGCCAGCAGTTACAAGCGGACAGGGGGAGGCTATGGCTACACCTTC
few TRBJ1-2 TRBD1 TRBV24-1 CATSDSPGGARGYTF TGTGCCACCAGTGATTCCCCAGGGGGCGCTCGGGGCTACACCTTC
few TRBJ1-1 TRBD1 TRBV5-1 CASSGGTAKAFF TGCGCCAGCAGCGGAGGGACAGCCAAAGCTTTCTTT
- TRBJ1-1 - TRBV15 CATSREVTAQAFF TGTGCCACCAGCAGAGAGGTCACGGCGCAAGCTTTCTTT
few TRBJ1-1 - TRBV20-1 CSAPRLGGNTEAFF TGCAGTGCTCCTCGACTGGGGGGAAACACTGAAGCTTTCTTT
many TRBJ2-7 - TRBV7-2 CASSLGSVSGVYEQYF TGTGCCAGCAGCTTAGGGAGCGTATCTGGGGTCTACGAGCAGTACTTC
- TRBJ2-3 - TRBV5-1 CASSLDGLDTDTQYF TGCGCCAGCAGCTTGGACGGCTTAGACACAGATACGCAGTATTTT
many TRBJ2-4 TRBD1 TRBV20-1 CSARELTGENIQYF TGCAGTGCTAGAGAACTGACAGGGGAAAACATTCAGTACTTC
many TRBJ1-2 - TRBV12-3/TRBV12-4 CASSFRDGNYGYTF TGTGCCAGCAGTTTCAGGGATGGGAACTATGGCTACACCTTC
many TRBJ2-7 - TRBV7-2 CASSAQGLPYEQYF TGTGCCAGCAGCGCCCAGGGGTTGCCCTACGAGCAGTACTTC